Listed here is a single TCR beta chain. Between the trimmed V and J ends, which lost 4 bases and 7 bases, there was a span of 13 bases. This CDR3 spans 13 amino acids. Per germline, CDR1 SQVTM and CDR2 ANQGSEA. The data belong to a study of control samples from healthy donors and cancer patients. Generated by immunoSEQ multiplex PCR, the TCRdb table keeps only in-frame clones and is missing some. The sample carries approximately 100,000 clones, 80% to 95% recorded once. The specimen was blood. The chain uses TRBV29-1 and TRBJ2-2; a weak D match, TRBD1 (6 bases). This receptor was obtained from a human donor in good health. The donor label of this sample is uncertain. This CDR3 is CSVAEQGGGELFF. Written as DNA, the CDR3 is TGCAGCGTTGCGGAACAGGGTGGCGGGGAGCTGTTTTTT.